What follows are 7 T cell receptor beta chains derived from one specimen sequenced in a study of technical replicates of blood from several donors. Some clones are missing from TCRdb's copy, which holds only in-frame ones; the method was immunoSEQ multiplex PCR. The sample holds tens of thousands of clones, around nine tenths seen once. Sequencing was carried out using T cells isolated from PBMCs. These TCRs come from a human donor in good health.

The V and J genes are TRBV9 and TRBJ2-1, with 10 bases lining up with TRBD2. J gave up 4 bases and V 4 bases, and 8 bases lay outside the gene matches. This CDR3 has 16 amino acids. The germline gives CDR1 SGDLS, CDR2 YYNGEE. In nucleotides, the CDR3 is TGTGCCAGCAGCACATCGGGACTAGCGCCGTACAATGAGCAGTTCTTC. Protein product: CASSTSGLAPYNEQFF.

V gene TRBV5-6 combines with J gene TRBJ2-7; D perhaps matches TRBD1 (5 bases). The CDR3 sequence is 15 residues long. Germline V lookup: CDR1 SGHDT, CDR2 YYEEEE. V gave up 0 bases and J gave up 5 bases, with 15 bases separating them. The CDR3 DNA reads as TGTGCCAGCAGCTTGGGTCTAGGGGTTGCGAACGAGCAGTACTTC. Translation: CASSLGLGVANEQYF.

The rearrangement uses TRBV2 and TRBJ1-1; 8 nucleotides line up with TRBD1. Germline V gene sequence: CDR1 SNHLY, CDR2 FYNNEI. With 0 bases clipped from V and 6 bases from J, the junction kept 9 bases outside the gene matches. The CDR3 loop spans 16 amino acids. In DNA form, the CDR3 reads TGTGCCAGCAGTGAAGCCCGGACAGGGTACTTGCCTGAAGCTTTCTTT. Translation gives CASSEARTGYLPEAFF. Based on the CDR3 plus reference TRBV2 and TRBJ1-1, the full variable domain is EPEVTQTPSHQVTQMGQEVILRCVPISNHLYFYWYRQILGQKVEFLVSFYNNEISEKSEIFDDQFSVERPDGSNFTLKIRSTKLEDSAMYFCASSEARTGYLPEAFFGQGTRLTVV.

This chain links TRBV10-3 with TRBJ2-1; 11 bases line up with TRBD2. The CDR3 has 15 residues. The V gene's germline CDR1 is ENHRY and CDR2 SYGVKD. Trimming took 10 bases from V and 5 from J; bases not matched to a gene: 10. Here the CDR3 DNA reads TGTGCCACCAACCCCGGGACTAGCGGTCACAATGAGCAGTTCTTC. Protein: CATNPGTSGHNEQFF.

This chain uses TRBV7-9 with TRBJ1-5; possible D gene TRBD1, 5 bases. Between the trimmed V and J ends, which lost 6 bases and 5 bases, there was a span of 17 bases. This CDR3 has 15 amino acids. Germline values: CDR1 SEHNR, CDR2 FQNEAQ (reference sequence). CDR3 DNA: TGTGCCAGCAGAGCCGGGGCGGGATTCGATCAGCCCCAGCATTTT. This gives the protein CASRAGAGFDQPQHF.

The rearrangement links TRBV4-1 to TRBJ2-1; TRBD2 matches 9 bases. Germline V lookup: CDR1 MGHRA, CDR2 YSYEKL. V gave up 1 base and J gave up 9 bases; unmatched junction bases: 10. The CDR3 is 16 amino acids. Written as DNA, the CDR3 is TGCGCCAGCAGCCAAGCCTCCGGGACTAGCTCACGTGAGCAGTTCTTC. It encodes CASSQASGTSSREQFF.

This clone was seen only once. The V gene is TRBV6-4, the J gene TRBJ1-1, with D possibly matching TRBD1 (5 bases). Germline V gives CDR1 MRHNA, CDR2 SNTAGT. The CDR3 sequence is 15 residues long. V was clipped by 3 bases and J by 3 bases, with 14 bases between them. Here the CDR3 reads CASSDGAFSHTEAFF. The DNA of the CDR3 is TGTGCCAGCAGTGATGGGGCCTTCTCTCACACTGAAGCTTTCTTT.